Here is one T cell receptor beta chain with its context. The antigen is undetermined. Autoimmune disease history or systemic immunosuppression was exclusionary. These data come from a study of OX40 agonist ivuxolimab in advanced cancers. Study information: Patient treatment consisted of intravenous ivuxolimab administration every 2 weeks at 0.01 to 10 mg/kg.

The assay was immunoSEQ multiplex PCR, and TCRdb's table has in-frame clones only and misses some. This repertoire shows 70,000 to 80,000 clones, about 93% found once; its top ten account for roughly 0.44%. General observations from the study: Expanded clones were, on average, more numerous among CD8+ T cells than CD4+. Individuals who were partial responders at 0.1-3.0 mg/kg had clonal expansion that ranked among the lowest.

Germline V gene lookup returns CDR1 SGHRS and CDR2 YFSETQ. CDR3 length: 13 residues. Between the trimmed V and J ends, which lost 0 bases and 5 bases, there was a span of 8 bases. The sequence was collected from an adult with an advanced solid tumor such as melanoma, head and neck, liver or kidney cancer. The sample in question was CD4+ or CD8+ T cells sorted from blood, obtained in a trial of the OX40 agonist ivuxolimab. This sequence joins TRBV5-1 and TRBJ2-5; possibly TRBD1 or TRBD2 for D (5 bases each). CDR3 in amino acids: CASSLGGSETQYF. As DNA, the CDR3 is TGCGCCAGCAGCTTGGGGGGGAGTGAGACCCAGTACTTC.